Given below is one T cell receptor (beta chain) in context. The data were taken from a study of blood T cell repertoires in COVID-19. Study at large: Nucleic acid was either cDNA or gDNA, and it came from T cells, B-cell-depleted T cells, or PBMCs.

Libraries were prepared by immunoSEQ multiplex PCR; TCRdb keeps only in-frame clonotypes and omits some of them. The data contain under 130,000 clones, approximately 85% of them seen just once; the ten biggest clones take up around 4.1%. Germline CDR1 reads SGHRS; CDR2 reads YFSETQ. The length of the CDR3 is 11 residues. V lost 1 base, J lost 13 bases, and 9 bases lay in between. The receptor's source is a man aged 45 to 65 with acute or convalescent COVID-19. Sequenced sample: peripheral blood. The chain links TRBV5-1 to TRBJ2-1; a weak D match, TRBD2 (5 bases). CDR3 DNA: TGCGCCAGCAGCTTGCGTGACTACCAGTTCTTC. This translates into CASSLRDYQFF.